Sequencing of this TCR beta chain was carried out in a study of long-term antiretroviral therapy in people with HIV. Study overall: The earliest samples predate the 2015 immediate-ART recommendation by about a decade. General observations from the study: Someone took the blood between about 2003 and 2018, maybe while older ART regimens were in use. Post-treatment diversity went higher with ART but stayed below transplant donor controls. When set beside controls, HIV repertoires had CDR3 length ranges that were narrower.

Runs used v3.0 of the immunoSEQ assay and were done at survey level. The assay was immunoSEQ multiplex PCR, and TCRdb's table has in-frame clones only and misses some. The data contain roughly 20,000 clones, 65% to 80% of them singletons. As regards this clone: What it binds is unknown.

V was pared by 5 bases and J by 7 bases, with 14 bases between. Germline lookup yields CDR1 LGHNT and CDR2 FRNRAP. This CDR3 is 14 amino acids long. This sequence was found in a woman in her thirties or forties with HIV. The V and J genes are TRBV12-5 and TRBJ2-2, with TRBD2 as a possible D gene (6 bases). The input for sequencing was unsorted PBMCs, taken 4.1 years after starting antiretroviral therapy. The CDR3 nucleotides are TGTGCTAGTGGTCTTGGGGAGGTAGGCGGGGAGCTGTTTTTT. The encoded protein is CASGLGEVGGELFF.